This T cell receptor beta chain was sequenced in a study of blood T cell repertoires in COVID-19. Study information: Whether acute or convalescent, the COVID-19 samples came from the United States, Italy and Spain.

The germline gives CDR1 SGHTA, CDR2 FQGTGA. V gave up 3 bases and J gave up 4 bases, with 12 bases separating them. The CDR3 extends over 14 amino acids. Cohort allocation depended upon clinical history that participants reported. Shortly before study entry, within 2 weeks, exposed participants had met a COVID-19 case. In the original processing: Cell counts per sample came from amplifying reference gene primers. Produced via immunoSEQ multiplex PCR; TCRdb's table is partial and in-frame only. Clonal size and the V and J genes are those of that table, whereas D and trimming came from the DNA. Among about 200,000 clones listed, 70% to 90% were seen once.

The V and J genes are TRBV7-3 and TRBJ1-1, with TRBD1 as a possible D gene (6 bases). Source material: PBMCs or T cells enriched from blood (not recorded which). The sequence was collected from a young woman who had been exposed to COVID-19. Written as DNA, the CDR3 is TGTGCCAGCAGCTTCAGGGGAGGGAGCACTGAAGCTTTCTTT. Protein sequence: CASSFRGGSTEAFF.